Below, 12 T cell receptor beta chains from the same sample are listed, as sequenced in a study of blood T cell repertoires in COVID-19. TCRdb's copy holds only in-frame clones and misses some; the assay was immunoSEQ multiplex PCR. The sample includes approximately 140,000 clones, 70% to 90% of them seen just once. Sequenced input: peripheral blood. These TCRs come from an older woman with acute or convalescent COVID-19.

This clone was observed once. This rearrangement joins TRBV5-1 to TRBJ2-5; 8 positions agree with TRBD2. Germline CDR1 is SGHRS and CDR2 is YFSETQ. CDR3 length: 16 amino acids. The J segment lost 2 bases and the V segment lost 5 bases, leaving 11 bases of the junction unmatched. Here the CDR3 reads CASRTGGLAEQETQYF. The CDR3 DNA reads as TGCGCCAGCAGAACGGGGGGGCTAGCGGAACAAGAGACCCAGTACTTC.

The chain joins TRBV5-1 to TRBJ2-1; D is perhaps TRBD2 (7 bases). Looked up from germline, CDR1 is SGHRS and CDR2 is YFSETQ. The CDR3 length is 15 residues. Trimming pared 0 bases from V and 5 bases from J, leaving 12 bases between. The CDR3 is CASSLVAGANNEQFF. In DNA, the CDR3 is TGCGCCAGCAGCTTGGTTGCGGGGGCGAACAATGAGCAGTTCTTC.

The chain uses TRBV19 and TRBJ1-2; 10 bases line up with TRBD1. The germline CDR1 and CDR2 sequences are LNHDA and SQIVND (reference sequence). The CDR3 is made up of 14 amino acids. V lost 5 bases, J lost 6 bases, and 6 bases stayed unmatched. This chain's CDR3 is CASSSDRGLNGYTF. CDR3 in DNA: TGTGCCAGTAGTTCAGACAGGGGGCTTAATGGCTACACCTTC.

This chain connects TRBV14 to TRBJ2-1; the match to TRBD2 covers 9 bases. V lost 4 bases and J lost 5; bases outside the gene matches: 6. Per the germline V gene, CDR1 is SGHDN and CDR2 is FVKESK. The CDR3 has 15 residues. The CDR3 here is CASSLKRGDNNEQFF. The CDR3 DNA reads TGTGCCAGCAGCCTTAAGCGGGGGGATAACAATGAGCAGTTCTTC.

This clone appeared once. The rearrangement joins TRBV4-3 to TRBJ1-1; a possible D gene is TRBD1 (5 bases). The ends were cut back, 1 base at V and 4 bases at J, with 10 bases in the middle. CDR3 size: 14 residues. CDR1 LGHNA and CDR2 YSLEER come from the germline V gene. This CDR3 is CASSQGRVSTEAFF. The CDR3 DNA reads as TGCGCCAGCAGCCAAGGCAGGGTTAGCACTGAAGCTTTCTTT.

This chain connects TRBV5-1 to TRBJ2-1; 13 nucleotides agree with TRBD2. Looked up from germline, CDR1 is SGHRS and CDR2 is YFSETQ. With 4 bases clipped from V and 1 base from J, the junction kept 5 bases outside the gene matches. The length of the CDR3 is 17 residues. For the CDR3, the DNA is TGCGCCAGCAGCCTAAGGACTAGCGGGGGTTCCTACAATGAGCAGTTCTTC. It yields the protein CASSLRTSGGSYNEQFF.

Details on this clone: The junction differs from germline at one of its ends, possibly a read error. V usage is TRBV28 and J usage is TRBJ1-6, with D perhaps TRBD1 (5 bases). Germline V gene data show CDR1 as MDHEN and CDR2 as SYDVKM. The CDR3 has 12 residues. CDR3 DNA: TGTGCCAGCAGTTTAGGGGCAGAGACCCTACATTTT. This encodes CASSLGAETLHF.

The gene calls are TRBV19 and TRBJ1-3; 10 nucleotides line up with TRBD1. The CDR3 spans 16 residues. The V segment lost 3 bases and the J segment 4 bases; nucleotides outside the gene matches: 6. CDR1 is LNHDA and CDR2 is SQIVND in the germline V gene (reference sequence). CDR3 protein: CASSIGTGASGNTIYF. For the CDR3, the DNA is TGTGCCAGTAGTATTGGGACAGGGGCGTCAGGAAACACCATATATTTT.

This sequence joins TRBV19 and TRBJ2-6; D not certain. CDR3 size: 14 residues. With 5 bases removed from V and 0 bases from J, the gap between germline ends came to 5 bases. Germline V CDR1 and CDR2: LNHDA, SQIVND (reference sequence). CDR3 residues: CASSVRSGANVLTF. For the CDR3, the DNA is TGTGCCAGTAGTGTTCGCTCTGGGGCCAACGTCCTGACTTTC.

Written as DNA, the CDR3 is TGTGCCATCAGTGAGTCTGAGAGGGTTCCATATGGCTACACCTTC. Protein: CAISESERVPYGYTF. V is TRBV10-3 and J is TRBJ1-2; D is undetermined. V was trimmed by 0 bases and J by 5 bases, leaving 13 bases between them. Germline CDR1 and CDR2: ENHRY and SYGVKD. This CDR3 region has 15 residues.

This chain uses TRBV7-8 with TRBJ1-1, with 10 bases that match TRBD1. CDR1 and CDR2 (germline): SGHVS, FQNEAQ. V was pared by 5 bases and J by 1 base, with 4 bases of the junction left unmatched. There are 15 residues in the CDR3. The CDR3 is CASSTGQGSNTEAFF. The DNA of the CDR3 is TGTGCCAGCAGCACGGGACAGGGGTCGAACACTGAAGCTTTCTTT.

The rearrangement joins TRBV19 to TRBJ1-6, with unresolved D. Germline CDR1 and CDR2: LNHDA and SQIVND (reference sequence). This CDR3 is built from 15 residues. V was shortened by 6 bases and J by 0 bases, with 9 bases between the two germline ends. The CDR3 sequence is CASRIESSYNSPLHF. CDR3 nucleotides: TGTGCCAGTAGGATTGAGAGCTCCTATAATTCACCCCTCCACTTT.